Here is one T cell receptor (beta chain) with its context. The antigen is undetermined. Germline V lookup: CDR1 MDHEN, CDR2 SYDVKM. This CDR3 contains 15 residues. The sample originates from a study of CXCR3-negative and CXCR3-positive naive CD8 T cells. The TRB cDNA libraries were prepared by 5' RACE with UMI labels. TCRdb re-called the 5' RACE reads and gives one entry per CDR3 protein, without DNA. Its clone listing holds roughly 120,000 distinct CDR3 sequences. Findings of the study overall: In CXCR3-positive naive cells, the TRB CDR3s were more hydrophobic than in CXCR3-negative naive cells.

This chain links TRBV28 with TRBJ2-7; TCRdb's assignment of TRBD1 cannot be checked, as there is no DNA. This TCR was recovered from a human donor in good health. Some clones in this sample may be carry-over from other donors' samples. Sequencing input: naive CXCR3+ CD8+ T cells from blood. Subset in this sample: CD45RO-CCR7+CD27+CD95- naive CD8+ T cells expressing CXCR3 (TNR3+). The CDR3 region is CASRLGGRRSYEQYF.